This paragraph reports one TCR beta chain. No antigen is known for it. The V gene's germline CDR1 is LGHNA and CDR2 YNFKEQ. This CDR3 has 12 amino acids. V was clipped by 4 bases and J by 7 bases, with 11 bases between them. Sorted CD4+ subsets: naive, central memory, regulatory, stem cell-like memory (CD45RO/CCR7/CD25/CD127/CD95/CD27 panel). The entirety of the isolated RNA underwent reverse transcription, so expressed TCRB transcripts were sequenced. Naive, central memory and regulatory T cell samples came to a mean of around 3.5 million reads. Clones were read by immunoSEQ multiplex PCR, and TCRdb kept only the in-frame ones, dropping some. The table shows under 200,000 clones, with approximately 9.9% occurring only once. These data are taken from a study of beta chain features in type 1 diabetes. Study observations and caveats: Among type 1 diabetes patients, VDJ junctions had fewer insertions and more deletions.

J is TRBJ2-7 and V is TRBV4-2, with D possibly matching TRBD2 (5 bases). The receptor was isolated from a woman aged 18 to 35 in good health. The sequenced material came from central memory CD4+ T cells from blood. For the CDR3, the DNA is TGTGCCAGCAGCCCCCGGACGGGGGAGCAGTACTTC. Translating gives CASSPRTGEQYF.